Presented here are 16 T cell receptor beta chains from one specimen sequenced in a study of T-cell memory formation after mild COVID-19. TCRdb analysed the 5' RACE reads with MiXCR anew, one entry per CDR3 protein. The table includes some 490,000 distinct CDR3 sequences, over 15% detected once. Material: PBMCs or a T cell subset sorted from them (not recorded which). These receptor sequences come from an adult woman who had mild COVID-19 (a few samples of this study predate the infection). Cell type and time point are not known.

This clonotype appeared a few times. The rearrangement joins TRBV29-1 to TRBJ2-1, with D uncertain. Deletions cut 3 bases from V and 0 bases from J, with 12 bases between. CDR3 length: 15 residues. The germline V gene has CDR1 SQVTM and CDR2 ANQGSEA. CDR3 nucleotide sequence: TGCAGCGTTGATCTTCAGGATTTCTCCTACAATGAGCAGTTCTTC. Its protein is CSVDLQDFSYNEQFF.

In this sample, this clonotype turned up a few times. This chain joins TRBV20-1 and TRBJ2-5; a possible D gene is TRBD2 (7 bases). The CDR3 is made up of 13 amino acids. Trimming took 5 bases from V and 7 from J, leaving 17 bases between them. Germline CDR1 reads DFQATT; CDR2 reads SNEGSKA (reference sequence). CDR3 in amino acids: CSAGGAVSGTQYF. CDR3 coding DNA: TGCAGTGCTGGGGGGGCGGTTTCCGGGACCCAGTACTTC.

The CDR3 loop is CASSELREQYF. CDR3 in DNA: TGTGCCAGCAGTGAACTGCGCGAGCAGTACTTC. The chain combines TRBV2 with TRBJ2-7; D unresolved. V was clipped by 2 bases and J by 6 bases, with 5 bases between them. The CDR3 has 11 amino acids. Germline-derived CDR1 and CDR2 are SNHLY and FYNNEI.

This clonotype was found a few times. The chain is built from TRBV20-1 and TRBJ2-3; the D is unclear. The CDR3 totals 14 residues. The ends were cut back, 0 bases at V and 1 base at J, with 8 bases in the middle. Germline assignment: CDR1 DFQATT and CDR2 SNEGSKA (reference sequence). In DNA form, the CDR3 reads TGCAGTGCTAGAGATGGGCAACGCACAGATACGCAGTATTTT. It yields the protein CSARDGQRTDTQYF.

The CDR3 sequence: CSARDEIITDTGELFF. The CDR3 coding sequence is TGCAGTGCTAGAGATGAGATTATCACCGACACCGGGGAGCTGTTTTTT. The chain couples TRBV20-1 to TRBJ2-2, with D unclear. V dropped 0 bases and J dropped 3 bases, with 14 bases sitting between them. The V gene's germline CDR1 is DFQATT and CDR2 SNEGSKA (reference sequence). This CDR3 has 16 amino acids.

This clonotype came up many times. The J gene is TRBJ1-5, the V gene TRBV25-1, with TRBD1 identical over 10 bases. This CDR3 is built from 14 residues. CDR1 and CDR2 (germline): MGHDK, SYGVNS. The junction had 3 bases not matched to a gene; V was cut back by 4 bases and J by 6 bases. In DNA form, the CDR3 reads TGTGCCAGCAGTGTGACAGGGGGCGGTCAGCCCCAGCATTTT. As protein: CASSVTGGGQPQHF.

This clonotype was counted ten times or more. This chain connects TRBV5-1 to TRBJ2-3; D is undetermined. CDR1 SGHRS and CDR2 YFSETQ come from the germline V gene. The CDR3 runs 13 residues. Trimming cost V 2 bases and J 3 bases, with 7 bases left between them. The CDR3 loop reads CASSFILTDTQYF. CDR3 bases: TGCGCCAGCAGCTTTATTTTGACAGATACGCAGTATTTT.

This clonotype appeared a few times. V gene TRBV5-5 combines with J gene TRBJ1-6, with D possibly being TRBD1 (5 bases). The CDR3 is made up of 14 amino acids. From germline, CDR1 is SGHKS and CDR2 YYEKEE (reference sequence). Trimming took 2 bases from V and 8 from J, leaving 11 bases between them. Here the CDR3 reads CASSFRALDSPLHF. The CDR3 DNA is TGTGCCAGCAGCTTCAGGGCCTTGGATTCACCCCTCCACTTT.

The V and J genes are TRBV20-1 and TRBJ1-4; D unresolved. The CDR3 totals 13 residues. V was cut by 1 base and J by 7 bases, with 10 bases left in between. Per germline, CDR1 DFQATT and CDR2 SNEGSKA (reference sequence). In nucleotides, the CDR3 is TGCAGTGCTAGAGGTCACTTCGGTGAAAAACTGTTTTTT. Translated: CSARGHFGEKLFF.

The rearrangement uses TRBV25-1 and TRBJ1-6; weak D call: TRBD1 (5 bases). The CDR3 is 18 residues long. Germline CDR1 and CDR2: MGHDK and SYGVNS. Trimming took 5 bases from V and 0 from J, leaving 17 bases between them. In nucleotides, the CDR3 is TGTGCCAGCAGTTTATCGGTCGGGACGAGCTCCTATAATTCACCCCTCCACTTT. This translates into CASSLSVGTSSYNSPLHF.

This clonotype has just a few counts. This chain joins TRBV2 and TRBJ2-7; D is undetermined. Germline V lookup: CDR1 SNHLY, CDR2 FYNNEI. The CDR3 has 13 amino acids. The V end was cut by 2 bases, the J end by 2 bases, with 7 bases between. CDR3 in amino acids: CASSENIAYEQYF. CDR3 bases: TGTGCCAGCAGTGAAAACATAGCCTACGAGCAGTACTTC.

This clonotype came up a few times. The chain joins TRBV3-1 to TRBJ2-5, with D perhaps matching TRBD2 (6 bases). CDR1 and CDR2 (germline): LGHDT, YNNKEL (reference sequence). Trimming pared 1 base from V and 4 bases from J, leaving 16 bases between. The CDR3 is made up of 16 amino acids. Here the CDR3 reads CASSQGSSAFGETQYF. The CDR3, as DNA: TGTGCCAGCAGCCAAGGGTCTAGCGCTTTTGGAGAGACCCAGTACTTC.

This clonotype was counted only a few times. The rearrangement links TRBV7-9 to TRBJ1-6; no clear D gene. The CDR3 has 17 amino acids. The germline V gene has CDR1 SEHNR and CDR2 FQNEAQ (reference sequence). Trimming left V 0 bases short and J 0 bases short, with 9 bases between. The CDR3 protein is CASSLASASSYNSPLHF. CDR3 nucleotide sequence: TGTGCCAGCAGCTTAGCGTCGGCTAGCTCCTATAATTCACCCCTCCACTTT.

The V gene is TRBV5-1, the J gene TRBJ2-3, with D possibly called TRBD1 or TRBD2 (6 bases each). The CDR3 is made up of 15 amino acids. The V and J ends lost 7 bases and 2 bases respectively, with 17 bases between them. The germline V gene encodes CDR1 SGHRS and CDR2 YFSETQ. This CDR3 reads CASSGVAETTDTQYF. CDR3 nucleotide sequence: TGCGCCAGCTCAGGGGTAGCGGAGACCACAGATACGCAGTATTTT.

The V and J genes are TRBV6-2 or TRBV6-3 and TRBJ2-3; 11 bases map to TRBD2. The CDR3 loop spans 13 amino acids. The germline V gene has CDR1 MNHEY and CDR2 SVGEGT. The ends lost 5 bases at V and 14 bases at J; junction bases unmatched: 9. The CDR3 DNA reads TGTGCCAGCAGTCGACTAGCGGGACCTACCGTGTATTTT. Amino acid sequence: CASSRLAGPTVYF.

This clonotype has only a few counts. The rearrangement uses TRBV12-3 or TRBV12-4 and TRBJ1-5; D not certain. The CDR3 sequence is 13 residues long. V dropped 3 bases and J dropped 6 bases, with 9 bases sitting between them. DNA of the CDR3: TGTGCCAGCAGTTTCGGCCGTGCTCAGCCCCAGCATTTT. This sequence encodes CASSFGRAQPQHF.